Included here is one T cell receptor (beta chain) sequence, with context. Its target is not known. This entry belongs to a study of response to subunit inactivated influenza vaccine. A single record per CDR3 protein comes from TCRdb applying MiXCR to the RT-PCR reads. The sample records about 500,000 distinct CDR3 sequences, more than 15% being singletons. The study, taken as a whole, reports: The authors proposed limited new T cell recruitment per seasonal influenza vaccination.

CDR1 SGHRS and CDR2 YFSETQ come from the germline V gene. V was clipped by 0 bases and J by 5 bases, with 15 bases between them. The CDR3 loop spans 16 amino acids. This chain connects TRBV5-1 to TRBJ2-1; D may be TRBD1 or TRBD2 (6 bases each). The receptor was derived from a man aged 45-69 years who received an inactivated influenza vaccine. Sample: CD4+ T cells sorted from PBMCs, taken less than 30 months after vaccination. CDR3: CASSLGIPGGHNEQFF. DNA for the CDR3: TGCGCCAGCAGCTTGGGGATCCCCGGGGGCCACAATGAGCAGTTCTTC.